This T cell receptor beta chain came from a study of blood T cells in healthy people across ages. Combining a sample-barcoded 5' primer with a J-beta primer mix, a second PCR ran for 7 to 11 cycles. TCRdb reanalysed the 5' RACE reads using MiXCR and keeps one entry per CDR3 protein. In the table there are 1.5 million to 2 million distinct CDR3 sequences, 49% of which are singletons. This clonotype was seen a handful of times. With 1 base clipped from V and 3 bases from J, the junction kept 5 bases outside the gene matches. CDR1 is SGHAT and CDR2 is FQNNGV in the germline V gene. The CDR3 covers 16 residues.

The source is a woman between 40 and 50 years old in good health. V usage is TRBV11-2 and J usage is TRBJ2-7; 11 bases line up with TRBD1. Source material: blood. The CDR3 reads CASSLVVGTGGYEQYF. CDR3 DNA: TGTGCCAGCAGCTTAGTAGTCGGGACAGGGGGCTACGAGCAGTACTTC.